The 13 T cell receptor beta chains below all came from one sample that was sequenced in a study of blood T cell repertoires in COVID-19. Assay used: immunoSEQ multiplex PCR; TCRdb lists only in-frame clones, some missing. The sample records roughly 90,000 clones, roughly nine tenths being singletons. The sequencing sample was made of peripheral blood. These TCRs come from a man aged 50-60 years with COVID-19, enrolled during active disease.

In this sample, this clone turned up once. For the CDR3, the DNA is TGTGCCAGCAGTTACCCGGACAGGGGGCGGTACGAGCAGTACTTC. Translation gives CASSYPDRGRYEQYF. The chain couples TRBV6-5 to TRBJ2-7; 11 bases line up with TRBD1. Germline CDR1 and CDR2: MNHEY and SVGAGI. V dropped 2 bases and J dropped 4; count of bases not matched to a gene: 4. This CDR3 comprises 15 residues.

CDR3 sequence (DNA): TGTGCCAGCAGTGACTCCCTCACAGGGTTGGGAAACACCATATATTTT. This sequence encodes CASSDSLTGLGNTIYF. The chain employs TRBV25-1 and TRBJ1-3; perhaps TRBD1 as D (6 bases). CDR1 and CDR2 from the germline V gene are MGHDK and SYGVNS. This CDR3 is built from 16 residues. V lost 3 bases, J lost 4 bases, and 16 bases lay in between.

The V and J genes are TRBV27 and TRBJ2-7, with TRBD1 identical over 7 bases. Germline lookup yields CDR1 MNHEY and CDR2 SMNVEV (reference sequence). Germline trimming cut 0 bases from V and 5 bases from J; bases unmatched to any gene: 13. This CDR3 contains 17 residues. The CDR3 DNA is TGTGCCAGCAGTTTATCCTGCAGGGGGTATCGCTGTAACGAGCAGTACTTC. Translated: CASSLSCRGYRCNEQYF.

The genes are TRBV4-1 and TRBJ1-4; D call uncertain. Germline-derived CDR1 and CDR2 are MGHRA and YSYEKL. The CDR3 has 14 residues. V was shortened by 8 bases and J by 4 bases, with 14 bases between the two germline ends. The CDR3 spells CASGGGSFNEKLFF. In DNA, the CDR3 is TGCGCCAGCGGCGGAGGATCATTTAATGAAAAACTGTTTTTT.

The rearrangement joins TRBV7-2 to TRBJ1-4; no clear D gene. Deletions cut 0 bases from V and 7 bases from J, with 6 bases between. This CDR3 spans 13 amino acids. CDR1 and CDR2 (germline): SGHTA, FQGNSA. DNA for the CDR3: TGTGCCAGCAGCTTAGCCCCAGGTGAAAAACTGTTTTTT. This encodes CASSLAPGEKLFF.

This chain joins TRBV24-1 and TRBJ1-1; no clear D. The V and J ends lost 3 bases and 4 bases respectively, with 5 bases between them. CDR3 size: 12 residues. Germline V lookup: CDR1 KGHDR, CDR2 SFDVKD. CDR3 region: CATSDPGTEAFF. CDR3 nucleotides: TGTGCCACCAGTGATCCAGGCACTGAAGCTTTCTTT.

The chain couples TRBV15 to TRBJ1-3; D uncertain. V was pared by 6 bases and J by 0 bases, with 6 bases between. CDR1 and CDR2 from the germline V gene are LNHNV and YYDKDF (reference sequence). The CDR3 covers 13 residues. This CDR3 reads CATRLFSGNTIYF. DNA for the CDR3: TGTGCCACCAGACTCTTCTCTGGAAACACCATATATTTT.

The J gene is TRBJ1-4, the V gene TRBV24-1, with D uncertain. Trimming stripped 1 base from V and 7 bases from J, with 9 bases between. The CDR3 runs 14 residues. Germline CDR1 and CDR2: KGHDR and SFDVKD. CDR3 coding DNA: TGTGCCACCAGTGATTTAATTGGGCCTGAAAAACTGTTTTTT. The encoded protein is CATSDLIGPEKLFF.

This clone was seen a handful of times. CDR3: CASSPRDRHYEQYF. The CDR3 nucleotides are TGTGCCAGTAGTCCCAGGGACAGACACTACGAGCAGTACTTC. V gene TRBV19 combines with J gene TRBJ2-7, with 7 bases matching TRBD1. The CDR3 consists of 14 residues. Germline CDR1 LNHDA, CDR2 SQIVND (reference sequence). The junction had 7 bases not matched to a gene; V was cut back by 5 bases and J by 3 bases.

The CDR3 reads CASSRGNFGGYIQYF. The CDR3 region has the DNA TGTGCCAGTAGTAGAGGGAACTTCGGAGGGTACATTCAGTACTTC. The chain has TRBV19 and TRBJ2-4; D perhaps matches TRBD2 (6 bases). This CDR3 is 15 amino acids long. Germline loops: CDR1 LNHDA, CDR2 SQIVND (reference sequence). V was pared by 4 bases and J by 8 bases, with 18 bases between.

In DNA, the CDR3 is TGTGCCAGCAGCTTCACGTCGCGTGGTGGCACTGAAGCTTTCTTT. It yields the protein CASSFTSRGGTEAFF. The chain employs TRBV5-4 and TRBJ1-1; D is unclear. From germline, CDR1 is SGHNT and CDR2 YYREEE (reference sequence). Trimming took 2 bases from V and 4 from J, leaving 15 bases between them. There are 15 residues in the CDR3.

This chain links TRBV27 with TRBJ2-2; 8 nucleotides line up with TRBD2. The CDR3 sequence is 16 residues long. Germline CDR1 and CDR2: MNHEY and SMNVEV (reference sequence). After removal of 3 bases from V and 4 bases from J, the junction contained 7 bases not matched to a gene. The CDR3 here is CASSLTGTRGTGELFF. In DNA form, the CDR3 reads TGTGCCAGCAGTTTGACCGGGACTAGAGGCACCGGGGAGCTGTTTTTT.

The V gene is TRBV3-1 (or the pseudogene TRBV3-2), the J gene TRBJ1-2; the D is unclear. From germline, CDR1 is LGHDT and CDR2 YNNKEL (reference sequence). This CDR3 comprises 15 residues. The V gene lost 0 bases and the J gene lost 4 bases, with 12 bases spanning the gap. The CDR3 nucleotides are TGTGCCAGCAGCCAAGATGCGTGGCGGAGCTATGGCTACACCTTC. The encoded protein is CASSQDAWRSYGYTF.